The 29 T cell receptor beta chains below come from one sample, sequenced in a study of blood T cells in healthy people across ages (dated by TCRdb to between 2014 and 2017). Receptors were amplified or captured by 5' RACE. This sample was sequenced with an Illumina HiSeq 2500. A second PCR of about 7 to 12 cycles was run with a J-beta primer mix and a sample-barcoded 5' primer. Using fastp at Q25 and MiXCR, TCRdb reprocessed the public reads and kept productive beta chains. CDR3 protein duplicates are merged, each entry listing the most common genes and DNA. For this sample there are 800,000 to 950,000 distinct CDR3 sequences; 45% to 50% appear just once. About an eighth of the sample comes from the top ten. The material sequenced was blood. Source of these receptors: a man in his thirties or forties in good health.

Only a few counts were recorded for this clonotype. This sequence joins TRBV27 and TRBJ1-6; D unresolved. Trimming shortened V by 3 bases and J by 9 bases, and 6 bases separated the two germline ends. The germline CDR1 and CDR2 sequences are MNHEY and SMNVEV (reference sequence). This CDR3 region has 12 residues. CDR3 sequence: CASSFSSSPLHF. Written as DNA, the CDR3 is TGTGCCAGCAGTTTTTCGAGTTCACCCCTCCACTTT.

In its sample, this clonotype was seen a few times. The V gene is TRBV20-1, the J gene TRBJ2-3; 8 bases match TRBD1. Germline V CDR1 and CDR2: DFQATT, SNEGSKA (reference sequence). The CDR3 runs 11 residues. In DNA form, the CDR3 reads TGCCGACAGGGGTTTGCAGATACGCAGTATTTT. Translation gives CRQGFADTQYF.

The genes are TRBV10-3 and TRBJ2-3; 12 bases are a match to TRBD2. V dropped 7 bases and J dropped 8; count of bases not matched to a gene: 7. Germline V gene sequence: CDR1 ENHRY, CDR2 SYGVKD. The CDR3 sequence is 14 residues long. CDR3 in amino acids: CAITPSGGEGTQYF. CDR3 sequence (DNA): TGTGCCATCACGCCTAGCGGGGGGGAGGGTACGCAGTATTTT.

V is TRBV28 and J is TRBJ2-3; 13 bases fit TRBD2. J was trimmed by 2 bases and V by 5 bases; bases with no gene match: 10. CDR1 and CDR2 from the germline V gene are MDHEN and SYDVKM. The CDR3 length is 18 residues. CDR3 region: CASSTFTGTSGTTDTQYF. In nucleotides, the CDR3 is TGTGCCAGCAGTACCTTCACCGGGACTAGCGGGACCACAGATACGCAGTATTTT.

In this sample, this clonotype turned up a few times. The rearrangement joins TRBV10-3 to TRBJ2-7; maybe TRBD1 (6 bases). V was cut by 8 bases and J by 3 bases, with 20 bases left in between. The CDR3 runs to 15 residues. Germline CDR1 is ENHRY and CDR2 is SYGVKD. This CDR3 reads CAIGAGADSDYEQYF. The CDR3 nucleotides are TGTGCCATCGGGGCAGGGGCGGATTCGGACTACGAGCAGTACTTC.

The genes are TRBV4-2 and TRBJ1-2, with D perhaps matching TRBD1 (5 bases). V dropped 1 base and J dropped 6 bases, with 21 bases sitting between them. Germline V gene lookup returns CDR1 LGHNA and CDR2 YNFKEQ. This CDR3 has 17 amino acids. The CDR3 sequence: CASSQVLVTARPHGYTF. CDR3 in DNA: TGTGCCAGCAGCCAAGTCTTAGTGACAGCACGTCCCCATGGCTACACCTTC.

A few counts support this clonotype. The gene calls are TRBV20-1 and TRBJ2-1, with 10 bases that match TRBD2. Losses at the gene ends were 3 bases for V and 6 bases for J; bases not matched to a gene: 8. Looked up from germline, CDR1 is DFQATT and CDR2 is SNEGSKA (reference sequence). The CDR3 is 15 residues long. The CDR3 sequence: CSARDLAGAANEQFF. CDR3 DNA sequence: TGCAGTGCTAGGGACCTAGCGGGGGCGGCCAATGAGCAGTTCTTC.

J is TRBJ1-2 and V is TRBV12-3 or TRBV12-4; D not certain. CDR3 length: 13 amino acids. The germline V and J ends were trimmed by 3 bases and 6 bases, with 11 bases remaining between them. This chain's CDR3 is CASSFGGYDGYTF. Written as DNA, the CDR3 is TGTGCCAGCAGTTTCGGAGGGTATGATGGCTACACCTTC.

The chain employs TRBV7-2 and TRBJ1-4; D is uncertain. Trimming removed 3 bases from V and 4 bases from J, with 3 bases in between. CDR1 and CDR2 (germline): SGHTA, FQGNSA. The CDR3 sequence is 12 residues long. The CDR3 reads CASSFFNEKLFF. For the CDR3, the DNA is TGTGCCAGCAGCTTCTTTAATGAAAAACTGTTTTTT.

This clonotype occurred a few times. This chain connects TRBV9 to TRBJ1-1; D remains unclear. The V end lost 2 bases, the J end lost 8 bases, and 16 bases lay between the germline ends. Germline CDR1 reads SGDLS; CDR2 reads YYNGEE. The CDR3 extends over 14 amino acids. The DNA for the CDR3 is TGTGCCAGCAGCGTCGGGGTCCCTTCGGCAGAAGCTTTCTTT. Translation: CASSVGVPSAEAFF.

This clonotype has more than one count but fewer than ten. V and J are TRBV6-2 or TRBV6-3 and TRBJ2-3; 7 nucleotides line up with TRBD2. The CDR3 runs 18 residues. The germline V gene has CDR1 MNHEY and CDR2 SVGEGT. The J segment lost 1 base and the V segment lost 2 bases, leaving 12 bases of the junction unmatched. For the CDR3, the DNA is TGTGCCAGCAGTTACCCCAGGCCGCGGGGGAACCGCACAGATACGCAGTATTTT. It yields the protein CASSYPRPRGNRTDTQYF.

This chain joins TRBV4-3 and TRBJ2-2, with D hard to call. Looked up from germline, CDR1 is LGHNA and CDR2 is YSLEER. Trimming took 0 bases from V and 3 from J, leaving 11 bases between them. This CDR3 has 16 amino acids. CDR3 bases: TGCGCCAGCAGCCAAGATACCAGGTCCTACACCGGGGAGCTGTTTTTT. It specifies CASSQDTRSYTGELFF.

The rearrangement uses TRBV11-1 and TRBJ2-1, with 8 bases lining up with TRBD2. The V and J ends lost 4 bases and 2 bases, in that order; junction bases with no gene match: 4. CDR1 and CDR2 (germline): SGHAT, FQDESV (reference sequence). The CDR3 covers 15 residues. The CDR3 region is CASSSPGLAYNEQFF. CDR3 DNA: TGTGCCAGCAGCTCTCCGGGACTAGCCTACAATGAGCAGTTCTTC.

This chain connects TRBV5-1 to TRBJ2-7; the D gene is possibly TRBD1 (5 bases). CDR1 and CDR2 from the germline V gene are SGHRS and YFSETQ. CDR3 length equals 14 residues. V dropped 4 bases and J dropped 2 bases, with 13 bases sitting between them. The CDR3 protein is CASSVQGWAYEQYF. The CDR3 DNA follows: TGCGCCAGCAGCGTCCAGGGTTGGGCCTACGAGCAGTACTTC.

CDR3 loop: CASSQGWGFREGYTF. The CDR3 DNA reads TGCGCCAGCAGCCAAGGTTGGGGATTTAGAGAGGGCTACACCTTC. The V and J genes are TRBV4-1 and TRBJ1-2; D gene unclear. Germline assignment: CDR1 MGHRA and CDR2 YSYEKL. The length of the CDR3 is 15 residues. Trimming removed 1 base from V and 8 bases from J, with 17 bases in between.

The chain is built from TRBV4-3 and TRBJ1-2, with 9 bases matching TRBD1. CDR1 is LGHNA, CDR2 YSLEER, per germline. Trimming cost V 4 bases and J 5 bases; bases outside gene matches: 5. This CDR3 spans 14 amino acids. The CDR3 loop reads CASSPGGTGYGYTF. CDR3 DNA: TGCGCCAGCAGCCCAGGAGGGACAGGGTATGGCTACACCTTC.

V and J are TRBV7-2 and TRBJ2-4; D is uncertain. Trimming left V 1 base short and J 13 bases short, with 17 bases between. This CDR3 contains 14 residues. CDR1 and CDR2 from the germline V gene are SGHTA and FQGNSA. The CDR3 bases are TGTGCCAGCAGCTTAGGCGGCAAAGGCAATGAGCAGTACTTC. It yields the protein CASSLGGKGNEQYF.

This CDR3 reads CASQGPYGYTF. As DNA, the CDR3 is TGTGCCAGTCAGGGCCCCTATGGCTACACCTTC. The chain carries TRBV2 and TRBJ1-2; TRBD1 is a possible D gene (5 bases). CDR3 length: 11 residues. Germline lookup yields CDR1 SNHLY and CDR2 FYNNEI. Trimming pared 9 bases from V and 4 bases from J, leaving 9 bases between.

The rearrangement joins TRBV5-1 to TRBJ2-7, with TRBD1 matching 10 bases. CDR3 length: 14 amino acids. Germline CDR1 reads SGHRS; CDR2 reads YFSETQ. Losses at the gene ends were 4 bases for V and 4 bases for J; bases not matched to a gene: 5. This chain's CDR3 is CASSPGQGEYEQYF. CDR3 DNA sequence: TGCGCCAGCAGCCCCGGACAGGGGGAGTACGAGCAGTACTTC. The complete variable domain, with remaining parts taken from reference TRBV5-1 and TRBJ2-7, reads KAGVTQTPRYLIKTRGQQVTLSCSPISGHRSVSWYQQTPGQGLQFLFEYFSETQRNKGNFPGRFSGRQFSNSRSEMNVSTLELGDSALYLCASSPGQGEYEQYFGPGTRLTVT.

The V call is TRBV12-3 or TRBV12-4, the J call TRBJ2-3; D is perhaps TRBD2 (5 bases). This CDR3 contains 14 residues. Trimming took 5 bases from V and 1 from J, leaving 10 bases between them. The CDR3, as DNA: TGTGCCAGCAGTCCGAGGGTGGGCACAGATACGCAGTATTTT. It codes for CASSPRVGTDTQYF.

This clonotype was recorded once. The CDR3 DNA is TGTGCCAGCAGTTACCCTACCGGCTCCTACAATGAGCAGTACTTC. Its translation: CASSYPTGSYNEQYF. The J gene is TRBJ2-1, the V gene TRBV6-6; D remains unclear. Gene TRBJ2-7 matches the end of the DNA better, so the J call may be wrong. The CDR3 extends over 15 amino acids. Germline V gene data show CDR1 as MNHNY and CDR2 as SVGAGI (reference sequence).

This sequence joins TRBV6-5 and TRBJ2-1, with 10 positions matching TRBD1. With 8 bases clipped from V and 3 bases from J, the junction kept 10 bases outside the gene matches. There are 16 residues in the CDR3. From germline, CDR1 is MNHEY and CDR2 SVGAGI. CDR3 coding DNA: TGTGCCAGCGTATGGACAGGGGGGTATGACTACAATGAGCAGTTCTTC. It codes for CASVWTGGYDYNEQFF.

This clonotype turned up a few times. The gene calls are TRBV6-2 or TRBV6-3 and TRBJ2-4; tentatively, D is TRBD1 (7 bases). Trimming removed 8 bases at V and 1 base at J, with 18 bases between. The CDR3 has 16 residues. Germline CDR1 reads MNHEY; CDR2 reads SVGEGT. The CDR3 loop reads CASAQVAGGAKNIQYF. The CDR3 region has the DNA TGTGCCAGCGCCCAGGTGGCAGGGGGGGCCAAAAACATTCAGTACTTC.

The chain joins TRBV10-3 to TRBJ2-3; TRBD2 matches 9 bases. The V and J ends lost 7 bases and 2 bases, in that order; junction bases with no gene match: 7. Germline lookup yields CDR1 ENHRY and CDR2 SYGVKD. The CDR3 totals 15 residues. The CDR3 spells CAIKKAGGHTDTQYF. CDR3 sequence (DNA): TGTGCCATCAAAAAGGCGGGGGGGCACACAGATACGCAGTATTTT.

Note on this clonotype: This sequence may be a read error, since a much larger clone differs from it by one base. The V gene is TRBV5-1, the J gene TRBJ2-4; D is uncertain. The CDR3 loop spans 13 amino acids. V dropped 0 bases and J dropped 2 bases, with 3 bases sitting between them. CDR1 is SGHRS, CDR2 YFSETQ, per germline. CDR3: CASSLATKNIQYF. DNA of the CDR3: TGCGCCAGCAGCTTGGCAACCAAAAACATTCAGTACTTC.

The CDR3 bases are TGCAGTGCTGAAATCCGAGACAGGGGATTCGAGCAGTACTTC. This sequence encodes CSAEIRDRGFEQYF. The rearrangement joins TRBV20-1 to TRBJ2-7, with TRBD1 matching 8 bases. Germline CDR1 DFQATT, CDR2 SNEGSKA (reference sequence). This CDR3 spans 14 amino acids. J lost 6 bases, V lost 5 bases, and 12 bases had no gene match.

This chain uses TRBV27 with TRBJ2-7; D gene uncertain. Trimming removed 8 bases from V and 4 bases from J, with 15 bases in between. Germline V gives CDR1 MNHEY, CDR2 SMNVEV (reference sequence). This CDR3 has 13 amino acids. Here the CDR3 DNA reads TGTGCCAGCCGTCCCCCGACGGATTACGAGCAGTACTTC. It codes for CASRPPTDYEQYF.

The chain combines TRBV7-2 with TRBJ1-1, with a weak D call TRBD1 (5 bases). The CDR3 runs to 14 residues. Germline V lookup: CDR1 SGHTA, CDR2 FQGNSA. V lost 7 bases and J 5 bases, leaving 17 bases between the germline ends. CDR3 in DNA: TGTGCCAGCACCCAGTTGGGGGAGGGAACTGAAGCTTTCTTT. It specifies CASTQLGEGTEAFF. Together with reference TRBV7-2 and TRBJ1-1, the CDR3 gives the full variable domain: GAGVSQSPSNKVTEKGKDVELRCDPISGHTALYWYRQSLGQGLEFLIYFQGNSAPDKSGLPSDRFSAERTGGSVSTLTIQRTQQEDSAVYLCASTQLGEGTEAFFGQGTRLTVV.

There are a few counts of this clonotype. The genes are TRBV6-2 or TRBV6-3 and TRBJ2-7; 9 bases line up with TRBD2. The J segment lost 4 bases and the V segment lost 5 bases, leaving 3 bases of the junction unmatched. Germline V gives CDR1 MNHEY, CDR2 SVGEGT. CDR3 length: 13 residues. CDR3 loop: CASSRLAGYEQYF. The DNA of the CDR3 is TGTGCCAGCAGTCGGCTAGCGGGATACGAGCAGTACTTC.